The source of this T cell receptor (beta chain) is a study of cytomegalovirus exposure and HLA in healthy donors. The ends lost 5 bases at V and 3 bases at J; junction bases unmatched: 10. The germline gives CDR1 GTSNPN, CDR2 SVGIG (reference sequence). The CDR3 consists of 15 residues. The study's findings and limits: Prediction of most subjects' HLA-A and HLA-B alleles by TCR beta sequences was reportedly accurate. Some V segments could not be told apart, so they were left out, TRBV6-2 and TRBV6-3 among them. Per published reports, the classifier diagnosed cytomegalovirus status with high specificity and sensitivity.

Nominal health characterized the donors when sampled, though unrecorded immune exposures were likely. Only one count was recorded for this clone. Its cognate antigen is unknown. PCR was performed using 60 Vbeta and 13 Jbeta primers. The assay was immunoSEQ multiplex PCR, and TCRdb's table has in-frame clones only and misses some. The table has more than 95,000 clones, over 80% seen once. Sample: PBMCs. The TCR sequence derives from a young man in good health and CMV-seronegative. The chain couples TRBV30 to TRBJ1-3; 7 bases align to TRBD1. CDR3 sequence reads: CAWGLSGGIGNTIYF. The CDR3 bases are TGTGCCTGGGGATTATCAGGGGGGATTGGAAACACCATATATTTT.